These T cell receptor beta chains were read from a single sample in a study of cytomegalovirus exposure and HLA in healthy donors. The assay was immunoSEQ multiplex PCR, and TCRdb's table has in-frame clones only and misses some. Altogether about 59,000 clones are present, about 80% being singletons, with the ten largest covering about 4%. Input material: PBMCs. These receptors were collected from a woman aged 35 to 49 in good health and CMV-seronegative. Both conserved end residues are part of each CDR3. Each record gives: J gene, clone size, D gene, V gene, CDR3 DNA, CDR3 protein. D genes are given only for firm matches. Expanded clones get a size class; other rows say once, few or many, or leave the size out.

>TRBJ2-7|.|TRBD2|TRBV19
TGTGCCAGTAGCTCACTGGCTAGCGGGAGAGACGAGCAGTACTTC
CASSSLASGRDEQYF
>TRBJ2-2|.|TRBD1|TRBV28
TGTGCCAACAGTACCCATCGACAGGGGGTGGCCGGGGAGCTGTTTTTT
CANSTHRQGVAGELFF
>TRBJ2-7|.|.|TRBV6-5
TGTGCCAGCAGTTTGGACTATTCCTACGAGCAGTACTTC
CASSLDYSYEQYF
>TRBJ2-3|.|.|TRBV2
TGTGCCAGCAGTGTGAGAGTACATACGCAGTATTTT
CASSVRVHTQYF
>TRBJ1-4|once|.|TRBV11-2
TGTGCCAGCAGCTCGGGAAATGAAAAACTGTTTTTT
CASSSGNEKLFF
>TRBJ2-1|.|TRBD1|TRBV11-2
TGTGCCAGCAGCTTACCCGACAGGGACCCTTACAATGAGCAGTTCTTC
CASSLPDRDPYNEQFF
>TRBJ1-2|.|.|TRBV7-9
TGTGCCAGCAGCTACGACAATAACTATGGCTACACCTTC
CASSYDNNYGYTF
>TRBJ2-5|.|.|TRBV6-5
TGTGCCAGCAGTTACGGCTTGACGGGTTACCAAGAGACCCAGTACTTC
CASSYGLTGYQETQYF
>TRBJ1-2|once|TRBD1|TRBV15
TGTGCCACCAGCAGAGATCGGCAGGGGGCGTATGGCTACACCTTC
CATSRDRQGAYGYTF
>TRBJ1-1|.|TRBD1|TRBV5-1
TGCGCCAGCAGCTTACAGACAGGGCCTCGAGAAGCTTTCTTT
CASSLQTGPREAFF
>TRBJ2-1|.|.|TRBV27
TGTGCCAGCAGTTTAGGGCGGGAAAATGAGCAGTTCTTC
CASSLGRENEQFF
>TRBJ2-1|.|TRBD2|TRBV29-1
TGCAGCGTTGAACCACTAGCGGGAGCTGGCAATGAGCAGTTCTTC
CSVEPLAGAGNEQFF
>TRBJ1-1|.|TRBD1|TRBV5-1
TGCGCCAGCAGCTTAGGGGGCCTGAACACTGAAGCTTTCTTT
CASSLGGLNTEAFF
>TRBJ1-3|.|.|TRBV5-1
TGCGCCAGCAGCTTGGACCGGACAGGAAACACCATATATTTT
CASSLDRTGNTIYF
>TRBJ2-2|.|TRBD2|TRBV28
TGTGCCAGCAGTTTCCCCCAAGCGGGAGGTGTCACCGGGGAGCTGTTTTTT
CASSFPQAGGVTGELFF
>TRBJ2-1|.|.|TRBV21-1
TGTGCCAGCAGCAAAGATTCGGAGACTTTCTCCTACAATGAGCAGTTCTTC
CASSKDSETFSYNEQFF
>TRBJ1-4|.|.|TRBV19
TGTGCCAGTAAGAGGGACATACCTAATGAAAAACTGTTTTTT
CASKRDIPNEKLFF
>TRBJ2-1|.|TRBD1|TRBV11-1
TGCGCCAGCAGCTTCCAGGACAGGGTGTACAATGAGCAGTTCTTC
CASSFQDRVYNEQFF
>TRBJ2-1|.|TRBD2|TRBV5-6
TGTGCCAGCAGCTTGGGACTAGCGGGAGGGGCGAGCTCCTACAATGAGCAGTTCTTC
CASSLGLAGGASSYNEQFF
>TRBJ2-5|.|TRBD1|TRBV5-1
TGCGCCAGCAGCTCCCGACAGGGCATGTACCAAGAGACCCAGTACTTC
CASSSRQGMYQETQYF
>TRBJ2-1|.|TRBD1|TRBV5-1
TGCGCCACCAAGATGACAGGGGGCAGCGCCTACAATGAGCAGTTCTTC
CATKMTGGSAYNEQFF
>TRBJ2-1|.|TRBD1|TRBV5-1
TGCGCCAGCAGGGAACAGGGGGTCGTCAATGAGCAGTTCTTC
CASREQGVVNEQFF
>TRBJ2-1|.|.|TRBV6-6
TGTGCCAGCAGCCTTTACCCCGGGACACCTTACAATGAGCAGTTCTTC
CASSLYPGTPYNEQFF
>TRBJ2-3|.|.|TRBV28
TGTGCCAGCAGCCCAGCAGGCGGGGACGATTTTTTT
CASSPAGGDDFF